The 19 T cell receptor beta chains below all came from one sample that was sequenced in a study of T cells in women clearing cervical HPV infection. The table came from immunoSEQ multiplex PCR; TCRdb's copy has only in-frame clones and leaves some out. The sample table includes approximately 17,000 clones. The sample was blood buffy coat. These receptors all stem from a woman between 18 and 75 years old with a cervical HPV16 infection that either progressed to CIN3+ or cleared (not recorded which).

A word on this clone: The sequenced fragment ends 3 residues before the CDR3 boundary, so the rest is inferred from the germline J gene. The chain is built from TRBV7-8 and TRBJ2-7, with 7 bases that match TRBD1. This CDR3 spans 16 amino acids. Trimming removed 4 bases from V and 3 bases from J; junction bases left unmatched: 12. Germline loops: CDR1 SGHVS, CDR2 FQNEAQ. Partial CDR3 DNA: TGTGCCAGCAGCTCCGAGACAGGGCCCATAAGCTACGAG. Its protein is CASSSETGPISYE. The CDR3 as a whole reads CASSSETGPISYEQYF.

Worth noting for this clone: The read ends 3 residues shy of where the CDR3 ends; the end is completed using the germline J gene. The chain joins TRBV4-1 to TRBJ2-2; D unresolved. Germline V lookup: CDR1 MGHRA, CDR2 YSYEKL. The CDR3 covers 14 residues. The V end was cut by 0 bases, the J end by 6 bases, with 8 bases between. CDR3 bases read: TGCGCCAGCAGCCAAGATCCCCTTTCCGGGGAG. Its translation: CASSQDPLSGE. The entire CDR3 reads CASSQDPLSGELFF.

In the case of this clone: With the read ending 3 residues before the CDR3 end, the germline J gene is used to fill in that end. V is TRBV5-5 and J is TRBJ2-7, with TRBD1 matching over 7 bases. The length of the CDR3 is 15 residues. CDR1 is SGHKS, CDR2 YYEKEE, per germline (reference sequence). J gave up 5 bases and V 6 bases, and 14 bases lay outside the gene matches. The CDR3 here is CASNHRGYAADEQYF. The sequenced part of the CDR3 DNA is TGTGCCAGCAACCACAGGGGATACGCGGCTGACGAG.

As regards this clone: The sequence runs out 3 residues before the end of the CDR3; the remainder is reconstructed from the germline J gene. This chain connects TRBV29-1 to TRBJ2-7, with 9 bases matching TRBD2. After removal of 6 bases from V and 2 bases from J, the junction contained 14 bases not matched to a gene. Germline V gene data show CDR1 as SQVTM and CDR2 as ANQGSEA. The CDR3 contains 16 residues. The sequenced part of the CDR3 DNA is TGCAGCGTCCCCTTCCCCGAGCGGGGGGATGCCTACGAG. Its translation: CSVPFPERGDAYE. The entire CDR3 protein is CSVPFPERGDAYEQYF.

Note on this clone: Coverage ceases 3 residues before the CDR3 finishes, and the germline J gene fills in the end. V is TRBV29-1 and J is TRBJ2-3; 11 nucleotides match TRBD2. Germline V lookup: CDR1 SQVTM, CDR2 ANQGSEA. The CDR3 contains 14 residues. V lost 6 bases and J lost 2; bases outside the gene matches: 4. The CDR3 protein is CSVNSGGDTDTQYF. CDR3 DNA (partial): TGCAGCGTGAATAGCGGGGGGGACACAGATACG.

Comments on this clone: The junction departs from the called germline gene at one end, perhaps through a read error. The read stops 3 residues short of the end of the CDR3; the missing end is completed from the germline J gene. J is TRBJ2-2 and V is TRBV7-9; 10 positions match TRBD2. Germline V gives CDR1 SEHNR, CDR2 FQNEAQ (reference sequence). The CDR3 runs 15 residues. The sequenced part of the CDR3 DNA is TGTCCCAGCAGCCGATATAGCGGGAGGACCGGGGAG. This sequence encodes CPSSRYSGRTGE. The entire CDR3 sequence reads CPSSRYSGRTGELFF.

As to this clone: Read data end 3 residues before the CDR3 end; the end is taken from the germline J gene. The chain links TRBV10-1 to TRBJ1-6; possibly TRBD1 for D (6 bases). The CDR3 consists of 13 residues. The V gene's germline CDR1 is WNHNN and CDR2 SYGVQD (reference sequence). With 8 bases removed from V and 4 bases from J, the gap between germline ends came to 9 bases. The CDR3 DNA, read in part, is TGCGCCAGCCGACAGGAATATAATTCACCC. Protein: CASRQEYNSP. The CDR3 reads in full as CASRQEYNSPLHF.

Points on this clone: The read is 3 residues too short to cover the CDR3 end, so that end is filled in from the germline J gene. This chain uses TRBV7-3 with TRBJ2-1; 9 bases fit TRBD2. Germline CDR1 reads SGHTA; CDR2 reads FQGTGA. The CDR3 runs to 15 residues. The trim removed 6 bases at V and 2 bases at J, leaving 5 bases unmatched. The CDR3 loop reads CASRQAGGPYNEQFF. The DNA read from the CDR3 is TGTGCCAGCAGGCAAGCGGGAGGCCCCTACAATGAG.

Note on this clone: The CDR3 goes on 3 residues after the read ends, and that part is filled in from the germline J gene. The chain links TRBV6-1 to TRBJ2-3; D perhaps matches TRBD2 (5 bases). The V end lost 3 bases, the J end lost 4 bases, and 14 bases lay between the germline ends. The CDR3 extends over 15 amino acids. In germline, CDR1 is MNHNS, CDR2 SASEGT. The CDR3 protein is CASSDRGYSADTQYF. Partial CDR3 DNA: TGTGCCAGCAGTGACCGGGGTTACAGCGCAGATACG.

As to this clone: The read terminates 3 residues ahead of where the CDR3 ends, so the germline J gene completes it. V usage is TRBV2 and J usage is TRBJ1-1; D is possibly TRBD1 (5 bases). The CDR3 is made up of 14 amino acids. Trimming removed 6 bases from V and 3 bases from J, with 14 bases in between. Germline V lookup: CDR1 SNHLY, CDR2 FYNNEI. Incomplete CDR3 DNA: TGTGCCAGCAGACGACAGTCCCTGGACACTGAA. It specifies CASRRQSLDTE. The whole CDR3 is CASRRQSLDTEAFF.

CDR3 region: CASSVPIGGSEGYTF. The DNA read from the CDR3 is TGTGCCAGCAGCGTACCGATAGGGGGAAGTGAAGGC. The rearrangement uses TRBV9 and TRBJ1-2, with D perhaps TRBD1 (6 bases). The sequenced fragment ends 3 residues before the CDR3 boundary, so the rest is inferred from the germline J gene. This CDR3 has 15 residues. Germline V gene data show CDR1 as SGDLS and CDR2 as YYNGEE.

For this clone: The read stops 3 residues short of the end of the CDR3; the missing end is completed from the germline J gene. The V and J genes are TRBV18 and TRBJ2-7, with a weak D call TRBD1 (6 bases). V gave up 3 bases and J gave up 4 bases, with 16 bases separating them. The CDR3 extends over 15 amino acids. CDR1 is KGHSH and CDR2 is LQKENI in the germline V gene. The sequenced part of the CDR3 DNA is TGTGCCAGCTCACCCGGGACACACGACTTTTACGAG. Translated: CASSPGTHDFYE. The full CDR3 protein is CASSPGTHDFYEQYF.

As concerns this clone: From the germline J gene comes the end of the CDR3, since the read stops 3 residues before it. This chain links TRBV5-1 with TRBJ2-7; 12 bases agree with TRBD2. CDR1 and CDR2 (germline): SGHRS, YFSETQ. CDR3 length: 17 residues. The junction had 12 bases not matched to a gene; V was cut back by 2 bases and J by 6 bases. Partial CDR3 DNA: TGCGCCAGCAGCTTCCTCTCTAGCGGGAGGGCCCTCCGCGAG. Its protein product is CASSFLSSGRALRE. The full CDR3 sequence reads CASSFLSSGRALREQYF.

The CDR3 DNA, read in part, is TGCAGTGCTAGTTCAGGGGCCAGGACACCC. The encoded protein is CSASSGARTP. The entire CDR3 protein is CSASSGARTPLHF. The chain uses TRBV20-1 and TRBJ1-6; D is possibly TRBD1 (6 bases). The read stops 3 residues short of the end of the CDR3; the missing end is completed from the germline J gene. Germline CDR1 reads DFQATT; CDR2 reads SNEGSKA (reference sequence). The V end lost 3 bases, the J end lost 11 bases, and 14 bases lay between the germline ends. The CDR3 has 13 residues.

As regards this clone: The CDR3 end lies 3 residues beyond the end of the read and is filled in from the germline J gene. Within the sample, other DNA sequences also encode this same CDR3. The chain joins TRBV6-2 or TRBV6-3 to TRBJ1-1; maybe TRBD1 (6 bases). This CDR3 comprises 14 residues. In germline, CDR1 is MNHEY, CDR2 SVGEGT. CDR3 DNA, as far as it was read: TGTGCCAGCAGCTACACCGACAGGAGCGAAGTA. Translation gives CASSYTDRSEV. The whole CDR3 region reads CASSYTDRSEVAFF.

The CDR3 spells CASRAITDTQYF. The part of the CDR3 DNA that was read is TGTGCCAGCAGGGCCATCACAGATACG. The chain is built from TRBV7-8 and TRBJ2-3; no firm D call. The CDR3 end is not reached by the read, which stops 3 residues before it; the germline J gene fills it in. V was clipped by 6 bases and J by 2 bases, with 6 bases between them. CDR1 is SGHVS, CDR2 FQNEAQ, per germline. There are 12 residues in the CDR3. The full variable domain, its missing parts supplied by reference TRBV7-8 and TRBJ2-3, is GAGVSQSPRYKVAKRGQDVALRCDPISGHVSLFWYQQALGQGPEFLTYFQNEAQLDKSGLPSDRFFAERPEGSVSTLKIQRTQQEDSAVYLCASRAITDTQYFGPGTRLTVL.

Comments on this clone: The CDR3 end lies 3 residues beyond the end of the read and is filled in from the germline J gene. V is TRBV7-7 and J is TRBJ2-5; weak D call: TRBD1 (5 bases). Germline V CDR1 and CDR2: SSHAT, FNYEAQ (reference sequence). CDR3 length: 14 residues. The V end lost 1 base, the J end lost 3 bases, and 9 bases lay between the germline ends. The part of the CDR3 DNA that was read is TGTGCCAGCAGCTTAGGGGTAGGGGAAGAGACC. This sequence encodes CASSLGVGEET. The full CDR3 protein is CASSLGVGEETQYF.

Frequency places this clone as medium-sized (0.01 to 0.1%). From the germline J gene comes the end of the CDR3, since the read stops 3 residues before it. J is TRBJ1-2 and V is TRBV10-3; tentatively, D is TRBD1 (5 bases). CDR1 and CDR2 (germline): ENHRY, SYGVKD. V was pared by 6 bases and J by 4 bases, with 12 bases between. The CDR3 loop spans 13 amino acids. CDR3 protein: CAIRGTGVYGYTF. CDR3 bases read: TGTGCCATCAGGGGCACAGGAGTCTATGGC.

Turning to this clone: The read comes to an end 3 residues before the CDR3 does, leaving the germline J gene to fill in the end. The chain uses TRBV28 and TRBJ1-1; D is possibly TRBD1 (6 bases). Per the germline V gene, CDR1 is MDHEN and CDR2 is SYDVKM. CDR3 length equals 16 residues. The sequenced CDR3 bases are TGTGCCAGCAGTTACCTCAGGGGCACTGGGGGAGGAGAA. It yields the protein CASSYLRGTGGGE. The entire CDR3 protein reads CASSYLRGTGGGEAFF.